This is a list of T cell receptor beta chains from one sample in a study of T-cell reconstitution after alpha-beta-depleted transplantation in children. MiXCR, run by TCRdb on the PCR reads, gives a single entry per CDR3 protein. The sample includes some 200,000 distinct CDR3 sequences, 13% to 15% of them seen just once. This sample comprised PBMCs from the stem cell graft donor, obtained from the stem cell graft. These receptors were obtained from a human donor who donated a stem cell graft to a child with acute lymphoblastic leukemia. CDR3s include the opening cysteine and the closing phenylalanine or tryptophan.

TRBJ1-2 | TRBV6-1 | CASSATGNYGYTF
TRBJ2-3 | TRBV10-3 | CAISESMRASETDTQYF
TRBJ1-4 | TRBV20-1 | CSAITGTENEKLFF
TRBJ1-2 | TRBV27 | CASSRLRQGAYTF
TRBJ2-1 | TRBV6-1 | CASEKVPGTAPREQFF
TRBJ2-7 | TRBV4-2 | CASSPRGTGSYEQYF
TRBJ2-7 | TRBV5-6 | CASSRSSEQYF
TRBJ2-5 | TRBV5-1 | CASSLRTRVQETQYF
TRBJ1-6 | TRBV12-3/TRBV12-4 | CASSFHRDSNSPLHF
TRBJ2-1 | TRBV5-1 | CASSSDPDRDPLLLNEQFF
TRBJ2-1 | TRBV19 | CASSIYPTNYNEQFF
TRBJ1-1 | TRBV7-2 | CASSPSGVNTEAFF
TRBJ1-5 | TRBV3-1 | CASSPTGQGARQPQHF
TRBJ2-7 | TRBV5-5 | CASSFFPVGYEQYF
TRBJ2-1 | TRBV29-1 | CSVETGTSGPPRYF
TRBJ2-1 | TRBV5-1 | CASRMLSGSDNEQFF
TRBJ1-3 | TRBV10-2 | CASTRQGNTIYF
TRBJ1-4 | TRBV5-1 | CASSLVAGPQKGEKLFF
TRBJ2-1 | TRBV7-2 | CASSPVAEEYNEQFF
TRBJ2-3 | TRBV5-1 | CASSLPSGTSTDTQYF
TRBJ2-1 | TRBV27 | CASRSRTSGVSSYNEQFF
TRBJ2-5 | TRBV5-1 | CASSLAQETQYF
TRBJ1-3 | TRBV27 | CASRQAGSGNTIYF
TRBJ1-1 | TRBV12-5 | CASVANTEAFF
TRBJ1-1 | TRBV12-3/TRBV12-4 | CASKTGPNTEAFF
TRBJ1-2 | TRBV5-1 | CASSLSGSDNYGYTF
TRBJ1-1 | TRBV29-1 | CSVVSNTEAFF
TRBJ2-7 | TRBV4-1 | CASSQEYSGDSYEQYF
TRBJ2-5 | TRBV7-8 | CASSPARGIKETQYF
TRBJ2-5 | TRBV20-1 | CSARDLGGGETQYF
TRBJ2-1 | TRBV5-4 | CASSFAVGAYNEQFF
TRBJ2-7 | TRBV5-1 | CASSIGQGGYEQYF
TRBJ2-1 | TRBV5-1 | CASSLEGGGSSYNEQFF
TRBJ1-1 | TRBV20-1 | CSATGTGEMNTEAFF
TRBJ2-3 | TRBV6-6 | CASRRGTDTQYF
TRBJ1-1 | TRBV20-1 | CSARVRQLNTEAFF
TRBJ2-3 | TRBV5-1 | CASSQSTSGTDTQYF
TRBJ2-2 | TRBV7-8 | CASSLVPSGRANRAGELFF
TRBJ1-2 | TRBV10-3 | CAISEQGANYGYTF
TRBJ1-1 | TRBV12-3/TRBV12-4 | CASSLSRGRNTEAFF
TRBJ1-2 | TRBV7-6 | CASSLQPVLGYTF
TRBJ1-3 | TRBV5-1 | CASSLSTEGSGNTIYF
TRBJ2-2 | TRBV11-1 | CASSLFSGTSGRKNTGELFF
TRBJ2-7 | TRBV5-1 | CASGLAGDEQYF
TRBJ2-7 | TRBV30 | CASRDPVLREQYF
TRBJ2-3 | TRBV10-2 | CASSGPRRGADTQYF
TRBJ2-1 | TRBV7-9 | CASSSGGRLVLGEQFF
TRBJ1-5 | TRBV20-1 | CSARPRGYSNQPQHF
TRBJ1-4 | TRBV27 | CASSGGQGREKLFF
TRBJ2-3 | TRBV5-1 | CASSLYGTDTQYF
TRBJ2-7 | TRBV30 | CAWSTRTGITVMDEQYF